This TCR beta chain originates from a study of T cell responses to AZD1222 COVID-19 vaccine. As for the study in general: Second-dose groups at about 4 or about 12 weeks were pooled. Study findings and constraints: Reportedly, nearly half the spike-specific TCRs target unmutated variant regions. A rise in Spike-specific TCR breadth and depth followed two AZD1222 doses. Possibly, clonal diversity was underestimated; donors were largely white British and included more females.

CDR3 length: 15 amino acids. Germline-derived CDR1 and CDR2 are GTSNPN and SVGIG (reference sequence). V was clipped by 0 bases and J by 6 bases, with 15 bases between them. Of note for this clone: What it binds is not known.

The assay was immunoSEQ multiplex PCR, and TCRdb's table has in-frame clones only and misses some. The sample yields around 110,000 clones, roughly 87% seen once. The sequences come from peripheral blood, collected on day 0 of AZD1222 vaccination. The gene calls are TRBV30 and TRBJ1-5; a possible D gene is TRBD1 (5 bases). This clonotype was obtained from an adult in good health. The CDR3 DNA reads as TGTGCCTGGAGTGTAAAGCGACAGTTAGGTCAGCCCCAGCATTTT. This translates into CAWSVKRQLGQPQHF.